Each of the 31 T cell receptor beta chains below was sequenced from the same sample in a study of blood T cell repertoires in COVID-19. Some clones are missing from TCRdb's copy, which holds only in-frame ones; the method was immunoSEQ multiplex PCR. The table includes about 180,000 clones, 70% to 90% detected once. Sequenced material: peripheral blood. These receptors were obtained from a woman older than 75 with acute or convalescent COVID-19.

This clone appeared a few times. V and J are TRBV29-1 and TRBJ1-3; D may be TRBD1 (5 bases). This CDR3 region has 15 residues. The ends were cut back, 7 bases at V and 0 bases at J, with 16 bases in the middle. Germline values: CDR1 SQVTM, CDR2 ANQGSEA. CDR3 in amino acids: CSAGGARDSGNTIYF. For the CDR3, the DNA is TGCAGCGCTGGAGGGGCCAGGGACTCTGGAAACACCATATATTTT. Looking up the rest from reference TRBV29-1 and TRBJ1-3 gives the full variable domain: SAVISQKPSRDICQRGTSLTIQCQVDSQVTMMFWYRQQPGQSLTLIATANQGSEATYESGFVIDKFPISRPNLTFSTLTVSNMSPEDSSIYLCSAGGARDSGNTIYFGEGSWLTVV.

The chain recombines TRBV7-8 with TRBJ1-2, with 9 bases fitting TRBD1. Trimming removed 6 bases from V and 5 bases from J; junction bases left unmatched: 7. The germline gives CDR1 SGHVS, CDR2 FQNEAQ. The CDR3 sequence is 14 residues long. CDR3 amino acids: CASRSGTGPYGYTF. CDR3 bases: TGTGCCAGCAGATCCGGGACAGGGCCATATGGCTACACCTTC.

The chain couples TRBV11-2 to TRBJ2-3; D might be TRBD1 (5 bases). V lost 6 bases and J 0 bases, leaving 16 bases between the germline ends. The germline CDR1 and CDR2 sequences are SGHAT and FQNNGV. This CDR3 has 16 residues. The CDR3 loop is CASRQISGPSTDTQYF. The CDR3 nucleotides are TGTGCCAGCAGACAAATTTCAGGGCCTAGCACAGATACGCAGTATTTT.

The rearrangement uses TRBV6-5 and TRBJ2-5; 9 bases match TRBD1. The CDR3 has 14 residues. The V segment lost 6 bases and the J segment 4 bases; nucleotides outside the gene matches: 6. Germline CDR1 reads MNHEY; CDR2 reads SVGAGI. The CDR3 here is CASRGMDRGETQYF. The CDR3, as DNA: TGTGCCAGCAGGGGGATGGACAGGGGAGAGACCCAGTACTTC.

In this sample, this clone turned up a few times. This chain joins TRBV9 and TRBJ1-3; no reliable D call. The CDR3 loop spans 15 amino acids. Germline CDR1 SGDLS, CDR2 YYNGEE. V was pared by 4 bases and J by 0 bases, with 11 bases between. The CDR3 DNA sequence: TGTGCCAGCAGCCCCAGTCTCTCCTCTGGAAACACCATATATTTT. Translated: CASSPSLSSGNTIYF. Combining the CDR3 with reference TRBV9 and TRBJ1-3 gives the whole variable domain DSGVTQTPKHLITATGQRVTLRCSPRSGDLSVYWYQQSLDQGLQFLIQYYNGEERAKGNILERFSAQQFPDLHSELNLSSLELGDSALYFCASSPSLSSGNTIYFGEGSWLTVV.

The rearrangement links TRBV2 to TRBJ2-1; D might be TRBD2 (6 bases). Between the trimmed V and J ends, which lost 5 bases and 0 bases, there was a span of 17 bases. The CDR3 extends over 17 amino acids. Germline V CDR1 and CDR2: SNHLY, FYNNEI. As DNA, the CDR3 is TGTGCCAGCAGTCTCCGGGACTCACCGAGCTCCTACAATGAGCAGTTCTTC. It specifies CASSLRDSPSSYNEQFF.

This chain joins TRBV19 and TRBJ1-1, with 8 positions matching TRBD1. Germline values: CDR1 LNHDA, CDR2 SQIVND (reference sequence). There are 13 residues in the CDR3. V lost 7 bases and J lost 5; bases outside the gene matches: 6. In nucleotides, the CDR3 is TGTGCCAGTAATCGCAGGGGGCTTACTGAAGCTTTCTTT. It is translated as CASNRRGLTEAFF. The full variable domain, completed using reference TRBV19 and TRBJ1-1, is DGGITQSPKYLFRKEGQNVTLSCEQNLNHDAMYWYRQDPGQGLRLIYYSQIVNDFQKGDIAEGYSVSREKKESFPLTVTSAQKNPTAFYLCASNRRGLTEAFFGQGTRLTVV.

This chain links TRBV5-4 with TRBJ1-1; 7 nucleotides align to TRBD1. CDR1 is SGHNT and CDR2 is YYREEE in the germline V gene (reference sequence). V trimming: 2 bases; J trimming: 4 bases; junction bases outside the gene matches: 8. This CDR3 has 15 residues. Here the CDR3 DNA reads TGTGCCAGCAGCTTCACAGCAGGGGGTTTCACTGAAGCTTTCTTT. Translated: CASSFTAGGFTEAFF. The variable domain in full, with the rest retrieved from reference TRBV5-4 and TRBJ1-1, is ETGVTQSPTHLIKTRGQQVTLRCSSQSGHNTVSWYQQALGQGPQFIFQYYREEENGRGNFPPRFSGLQFPNYSSELNVNALELDDSALYLCASSFTAGGFTEAFFGQGTRLTVV.

The chain uses TRBV10-3 and TRBJ2-7; tentatively, D is TRBD2 (6 bases). The ends were cut back, 6 bases at V and 6 bases at J, with 15 bases in the middle. The length of the CDR3 is 13 residues. Germline V CDR1 and CDR2: ENHRY, SYGVKD. In DNA form, the CDR3 reads TGTGCCATCAGGGGTGCGGAGGGACGCGAGCAGTACTTC. Amino acid sequence: CAIRGAEGREQYF.

This chain joins TRBV12-3 or TRBV12-4 and TRBJ1-4, with D tentatively TRBD1 (5 bases). The CDR3 has 13 residues. V dropped 10 bases and J dropped 8 bases, with 17 bases sitting between them. DNA of the CDR3: TGTGCCACACTTGAGGACAAGAGAGAAAAACTGTTTTTT. It yields the protein CATLEDKREKLFF.

This chain joins TRBV19 and TRBJ1-5; a possible D gene is TRBD1 (5 bases). The CDR3 is made up of 14 amino acids. Germline CDR1 is LNHDA and CDR2 is SQIVND (reference sequence). Trimming cost V 5 bases and J 4 bases, with 12 bases left between them. The CDR3 DNA sequence: TGTGCCAGTAGTTCCTCGACAGTTAATCAGCCCCAGCATTTT. It translates to CASSSSTVNQPQHF.

Remarks on this clone: This specimen includes other DNA sequences encoding the same CDR3. This chain connects TRBV11-3 to TRBJ2-1, with TRBD2 as a possible D gene (5 bases). CDR3 size: 16 residues. Germline values: CDR1 SGHNT, CDR2 YENEEA. V lost 0 bases, J lost 0 bases, and 9 bases lay in between. The CDR3 is CASSLDPGSSYNEQFF. The CDR3 bases are TGTGCCAGCAGCTTAGATCCGGGGAGCTCCTACAATGAGCAGTTCTTC.

This clone appeared a single time. CDR3 sequence: CAWSRRGLGNQPQHF. The CDR3 DNA reads TGTGCCTGGAGCCGTCGAGGGCTGGGCAATCAGCCCCAGCATTTT. The chain joins TRBV30 to TRBJ1-5, with D uncertain. CDR1 and CDR2 (germline): GTSNPN, SVGIG (reference sequence). This CDR3 region has 15 residues. The V gene lost 3 bases and the J gene lost 2 bases, with 14 bases spanning the gap. Together with reference TRBV30 and TRBJ1-5, the CDR3 gives the full variable domain: SQTIHQWPATLVQPVGSPLSLECTVEGTSNPNLYWYRQAAGRGLQLLFYSVGIGQISSEVPQNLSASRPQDRQFILSSKKLLLSDSGFYLCAWSRRGLGNQPQHFGDGTRLSIL.

The chain joins TRBV5-1 to TRBJ2-2, with 13 bases that match TRBD2. The CDR3 length is 16 residues. V was pared by 4 bases and J by 4 bases, with 4 bases of the junction left unmatched. In germline, CDR1 is SGHRS, CDR2 YFSETQ. The CDR3 nucleotides read TGCGCCAGCAGCCCAGGACTAGCGGGGGTCACCGGGGAGCTGTTTTTT. It translates to CASSPGLAGVTGELFF.

The J gene is TRBJ2-7, the V gene TRBV5-6, with D possibly matching TRBD2 (6 bases). The CDR3 totals 16 residues. V lost 4 bases, J lost 3 bases, and 20 bases lay in between. Germline V gene data show CDR1 as SGHDT and CDR2 as YYEEEE. The CDR3 loop is CASSPGRRTDYYEQYF. CDR3 nucleotide sequence: TGTGCCAGCAGCCCCGGGAGAAGGACGGACTACTACGAGCAGTACTTC.

The chain recombines TRBV5-4 with TRBJ1-1, with 10 positions matching TRBD1. The CDR3 consists of 17 residues. J gave up 3 bases and V 3 bases, and 11 bases lay outside the gene matches. Germline V gene lookup returns CDR1 SGHNT and CDR2 YYREEE (reference sequence). The CDR3 loop reads CASSSGTGVLVHTEAFF. CDR3 in DNA: TGTGCCAGCAGCTCCGGGACAGGGGTCTTGGTGCACACTGAAGCTTTCTTT. Using reference TRBV5-4 and TRBJ1-1 for the parts outside the CDR3, the full variable domain is ETGVTQSPTHLIKTRGQQVTLRCSSQSGHNTVSWYQQALGQGPQFIFQYYREEENGRGNFPPRFSGLQFPNYSSELNVNALELDDSALYLCASSSGTGVLVHTEAFFGQGTRLTVV.

The gene calls are TRBV2 and TRBJ2-5, with D perhaps matching TRBD1 (6 bases). The germline V gene has CDR1 SNHLY and CDR2 FYNNEI. CDR3 size: 15 residues. Deletions cut 3 bases from V and 4 bases from J, with 15 bases between. CDR3 coding DNA: TGTGCCAGCAGTGAGGGGTCAGGGGTAGGAGAGACCCAGTACTTC. Its translation is CASSEGSGVGETQYF. The full variable domain, with the rest looked up from reference TRBV2 and TRBJ2-5, is EPEVTQTPSHQVTQMGQEVILRCVPISNHLYFYWYRQILGQKVEFLVSFYNNEISEKSEIFDDQFSVERPDGSNFTLKIRSTKLEDSAMYFCASSEGSGVGETQYFGPGTRLLVL.

The chain joins TRBV10-2 to TRBJ2-5, with D tentatively TRBD2 (6 bases). Germline lookup yields CDR1 WSHSY and CDR2 SAAADI. CDR3 length: 11 residues. Trimming shortened V by 7 bases and J by 5 bases, and 8 bases separated the two germline ends. The CDR3 DNA reads as TGCGCCAGCACAGGGAGGGAGACCCAGTACTTC. It codes for CASTGRETQYF.

The chain recombines TRBV12-5 with TRBJ1-2; 9 nucleotides line up with TRBD1. V trimming: 2 bases; J trimming: 7 bases; junction bases outside the gene matches: 5. Looked up from germline, CDR1 is LGHNT and CDR2 is FRNRAP. The CDR3 is made up of 14 amino acids. This CDR3 is CASGLYGTGSGYTF. CDR3 DNA: TGTGCTAGTGGTTTGTACGGGACAGGGTCTGGCTACACCTTC. Full variable domain (outside the CDR3, taken from reference TRBV12-5 and TRBJ1-2): DARVTQTPRHKVTEMGQEVTMRCQPILGHNTVFWYRQTMMQGLELLAYFRNRAPLDDSGMPKDRFSAEMPDATLATLKIQPSEPRDSAVYFCASGLYGTGSGYTFGSGTRLTVV.

This chain joins TRBV9 and TRBJ2-1; TRBD2 is a possible D gene (6 bases). CDR1 and CDR2 (germline): SGDLS, YYNGEE. The CDR3 runs 16 residues. Trimming removed 0 bases from V and 6 bases from J, with 16 bases in between. CDR3 nucleotide sequence: TGTGCCAGCAGCGTAGTCGGGCAGGGAGCGGGCAATGAGCAGTTCTTC. This gives the protein CASSVVGQGAGNEQFF.

The table lists this clone with a count of one. The chain links TRBV7-2 to TRBJ2-1; 7 nucleotides line up with TRBD1. This CDR3 contains 15 residues. CDR1 is SGHTA, CDR2 FQGNSA, per germline. The V and J ends lost 5 bases and 3 bases, in that order; junction bases with no gene match: 7. The CDR3 DNA follows: TGTGCCAGCAGCGCTAACAGGGGTAGCTACAATGAGCAGTTCTTC. This gives the protein CASSANRGSYNEQFF.

V is TRBV6-5 and J is TRBJ1-6, with TRBD1 identical over 10 bases. CDR1 is MNHEY, CDR2 SVGAGI, per germline. V gave up 6 bases and J gave up 9 bases; unmatched junction bases: 5. The CDR3 has 14 residues. The CDR3: CASSNRDRGSPLHF. CDR3 nucleotide sequence: TGTGCCAGCAGCAACCGGGACAGGGGTTCACCCCTCCACTTT.

The V gene is TRBV3-1 (or the pseudogene TRBV3-2), the J gene TRBJ1-2; D remains unclear. The CDR3 extends over 15 amino acids. The V gene's germline CDR1 is LGHDT and CDR2 YNNKEL (reference sequence). The ends were cut back, 1 base at V and 7 bases at J, with 16 bases in the middle. CDR3 in amino acids: CASSQARPVVSGYTF. CDR3 sequence (DNA): TGTGCCAGCAGCCAAGCGCGCCCCGTCGTGTCTGGCTACACCTTC.

The V call is TRBV18, the J call TRBJ1-3, with unresolved D. The V and J ends lost 3 bases and 4 bases respectively, with 7 bases between them. This CDR3 has 13 residues. CDR1 and CDR2 from the germline V gene are KGHSH and LQKENI. CDR3 nucleotides: TGTGCCAGCTCACCCGCCCAGGGAAACACCATATATTTT. Amino acid sequence: CASSPAQGNTIYF. The full variable domain, with the rest looked up from reference TRBV18 and TRBJ1-3, is NAGVMQNPRHLVRRRGQEARLRCSPMKGHSHVYWYRQLPEEGLKFMVYLQKENIIDESGMPKERFSAEFPKEGPSILRIQQVVRGDSAAYFCASSPAQGNTIYFGEGSWLTVV.

Here the CDR3 DNA reads TGCGCCAGCCGGGAACAGGGTGATGCAGATACGCAGTATTTT. As protein: CASREQGDADTQYF. The rearrangement uses TRBV5-1 and TRBJ2-3, with D perhaps TRBD1 (6 bases). The CDR3 consists of 14 residues. With 7 bases removed from V and 4 bases from J, the gap between germline ends came to 16 bases. Per germline, CDR1 SGHRS and CDR2 YFSETQ.

The CDR3 sequence: CASSTGASASSYNEQFF. The CDR3 DNA reads as TGTGCCAGCAGCACCGGCGCTAGCGCGAGCTCCTACAATGAGCAGTTCTTC. V is TRBV5-8 and J is TRBJ2-1, with a possible D match to TRBD2 (6 bases). Trimming stripped 4 bases from V and 0 bases from J, with 17 bases between. The CDR3 contains 17 residues. Per germline, CDR1 SGHTS and CDR2 YDEGEE.

This chain uses TRBV7-8 with TRBJ2-5; 8 bases map to TRBD1. V lost 1 base and J lost 5; bases outside the gene matches: 6. Germline CDR1 is SGHVS and CDR2 is FQNEAQ. The CDR3 extends over 15 amino acids. CDR3 nucleotide sequence: TGTGCCAGCAGCTTAGGGGCCAGGGGGCCGGAGACCCAGTACTTC. Its protein is CASSLGARGPETQYF.

The CDR3 here is CAISESRSNQPQHF. In DNA form, the CDR3 reads TGTGCCATCAGTGAGTCGAGGAGCAATCAGCCCCAGCATTTT. The J gene is TRBJ1-5, the V gene TRBV10-3; D uncertain. The ends were cut back, 0 bases at V and 1 base at J, with 4 bases in the middle. This CDR3 has 14 amino acids. The V gene's germline CDR1 is ENHRY and CDR2 SYGVKD.

The chain joins TRBV6-6 to TRBJ1-5; D is undetermined. CDR1 is MNHNY, CDR2 SVGAGI, per germline (reference sequence). The CDR3 contains 11 residues. V lost 6 bases to trimming and J lost 8 bases, with 8 bases between them. In DNA form, the CDR3 reads TGTGCCAGCAGGACGAGCGAGCCCCAGCATTTT. Translating gives CASRTSEPQHF.

This clone was seen just once. V and J are TRBV30 and TRBJ2-1; TRBD2 matches at 9 bases. Germline V gene sequence: CDR1 GTSNPN, CDR2 SVGIG (reference sequence). V gave up 2 bases and J gave up 8 bases; unmatched junction bases: 16. The CDR3 spans 17 residues. CDR3 nucleotides: TGTGCCTGGAGTATTGGCCTAACGGCGGGAGGGCTAGATGAGCAGTTCTTC. This gives the protein CAWSIGLTAGGLDEQFF.

This clone appeared a single time. The V and J genes are TRBV20-1 and TRBJ2-3, with 13 bases identical to TRBD2. V gave up 3 bases and J gave up 1 base; unmatched junction bases: 7. CDR1 and CDR2 from the germline V gene are DFQATT and SNEGSKA (reference sequence). The CDR3 consists of 17 residues. CDR3 in DNA: TGCAGTGCTAGTTCCGGACTAGCGGGGGAAGGCACAGATACGCAGTATTTT. Amino acid sequence: CSASSGLAGEGTDTQYF.